This section outlines one TCR beta chain sequence together with its context. Its cognate antigen is unknown. This record comes from a study of cytomegalovirus exposure and HLA in healthy donors. On the study more broadly: Sequencing of roughly 180 million T cells in an earlier analysis found around 120 million unique TCR beta sequences.

V lost 0 bases to trimming and J lost 3 bases; unmatched junction nucleotides: 4. CDR1 and CDR2 from the germline V gene are SNHLY and FYNNEI. This CDR3 is built from 16 residues. Broader study findings: Previously analyzed data showed that most TCR beta V segments were productive at a frequency of about 87% or about 30%. CMV serostatus was the only immune exposure information that was available.

It was with 60 Vbeta and 13 Jbeta primers that the PCR ran. Clones were read by immunoSEQ multiplex PCR, and TCRdb kept only the in-frame ones, dropping some. The sample carries some 250,000 clones, roughly 82% recorded once. The donors comprised healthy bone marrow donors. The clonotype originates from a woman in her thirties or forties in good health and CMV-seropositive. J is TRBJ2-2 and V is TRBV2; 7 nucleotides agree with TRBD2. The sample taken for sequencing was PBMCs. The CDR3 is CASSEAGGSYTGELFF. CDR3 sequence (DNA): TGTGCCAGCAGTGAAGCGGGGGGGTCGTACACCGGGGAGCTGTTTTTT. Supplemented by reference TRBV2 and TRBJ2-2, the full variable domain reads EPEVTQTPSHQVTQMGQEVILRCVPISNHLYFYWYRQILGQKVEFLVSFYNNEISEKSEIFDDQFSVERPDGSNFTLKIRSTKLEDSAMYFCASSEAGGSYTGELFFGEGSRLTVL.